Below are 17 T cell receptor beta chains sequenced from a single sample in a study of chemoradiotherapy in HPV16-positive cancers. Produced via immunoSEQ multiplex PCR; TCRdb's table is partial and in-frame only. The sample contains around 4,000 clones, approximately 94% of which appear only once. Here the sequenced sample was tumor tissue, taken from a patient who underwent chemoradiotherapy. Receptor source: a human donor with HPV-associated anogenital cancer.

This chain connects TRBV4-3 to TRBJ1-2, with TRBD1 identical over 8 bases. Germline values: CDR1 LGHNA, CDR2 YSLEER. J lost 6 bases, V lost 6 bases, and 6 bases had no gene match. This CDR3 is 13 amino acids long. The CDR3, as DNA: TGCGCCAGCAGTAGACAGGGGTACCATGGCTACACCTTC. Amino acid sequence: CASSRQGYHGYTF.

This chain links TRBV5-5 with TRBJ2-2; TRBD1 aligns across 8 bases. Germline V gives CDR1 SGHKS, CDR2 YYEKEE (reference sequence). V was pared by 4 bases and J by 5 bases, with 7 bases of the junction left unmatched. The CDR3 consists of 15 residues. The DNA of the CDR3 is TGTGCCAGCAGCCTACGCAGGGGGCAGACCGGGGAGCTGTTTTTT. It translates to CASSLRRGQTGELFF.

The chain uses TRBV4-3 and TRBJ2-7; possible D gene TRBD2, 5 bases. This CDR3 has 15 amino acids. Trimming removed 2 bases at V and 0 bases at J, with 11 bases between. Germline CDR1 reads LGHNA; CDR2 reads YSLEER. CDR3 sequence: CASSQTRGLSYEQYF. CDR3 sequence (DNA): TGCGCCAGCAGCCAAACTCGCGGGCTCTCCTACGAGCAGTACTTC.

The chain combines TRBV6-5 with TRBJ2-1; possibly TRBD1 or TRBD2 for D (7 bases each). CDR3 size: 16 residues. V lost 0 bases to trimming and J lost 9 bases, with 18 bases between them. The germline CDR1 and CDR2 sequences are MNHEY and SVGAGI. CDR3 sequence reads: CASSYSGGAGQIEQFF. Written as DNA, the CDR3 is TGTGCCAGCAGTTACTCGGGTGGAGCGGGACAGATTGAGCAGTTCTTC.

The chain carries TRBV11-2 and TRBJ1-5; 8 bases are a match to TRBD1. J gave up 0 bases and V 5 bases, and 6 bases lay outside the gene matches. The CDR3 has 16 amino acids. Germline lookup yields CDR1 SGHAT and CDR2 FQNNGV. The CDR3 loop is CASSPGQGDSNQPQHF. The DNA for the CDR3 is TGTGCCAGCAGCCCCGGACAGGGCGATAGCAATCAGCCCCAGCATTTT.

The V and J genes are TRBV6-5 and TRBJ1-1; D is undetermined. V was trimmed by 5 bases and J by 1 base, leaving 14 bases between them. The CDR3 has 15 residues. Germline V gene sequence: CDR1 MNHEY, CDR2 SVGAGI. CDR3 region: CASSLGRVQNTEAFF. DNA of the CDR3: TGTGCCAGCAGTCTCGGTCGGGTCCAGAACACTGAAGCTTTCTTT.

V and J are TRBV20-1 and TRBJ1-1; D may be TRBD1 (6 bases). V lost 7 bases and J lost 5, with 11 bases in between. This CDR3 spans 11 amino acids. Germline lookup yields CDR1 DFQATT and CDR2 SNEGSKA (reference sequence). The CDR3, as DNA: TGCAGTGGGGGGGCTACTACTGAAGCTTTCTTT. This sequence encodes CSGGATTEAFF.

The chain joins TRBV5-6 to TRBJ2-7; 7 nucleotides align to TRBD1. The CDR3 extends over 13 amino acids. Germline values: CDR1 SGHDT, CDR2 YYEEEE. The V and J ends lost 9 bases and 3 bases, in that order; junction bases with no gene match: 9. In DNA, the CDR3 is TGTGCCACTACCCAGGCAGGGGGCTACGAGCAGTACTTC. Its translation is CATTQAGGYEQYF.

This sequence joins TRBV20-1 and TRBJ2-7; D uncertain. Germline V gene data show CDR1 as DFQATT and CDR2 as SNEGSKA (reference sequence). V lost 0 bases and J 8 bases, leaving 8 bases between the germline ends. The CDR3 has 11 amino acids. CDR3 DNA: TGCAGTGCTAGAGAGGGTACGCAGCAGTACTTC. This translates into CSAREGTQQYF.

The chain recombines TRBV28 with TRBJ1-1, with unresolved D. The CDR3 is 12 amino acids. From germline, CDR1 is MDHEN and CDR2 SYDVKM. The V end lost 7 bases, the J end lost 8 bases, and 14 bases lay between the germline ends. The DNA of the CDR3 is TGTGCCAGCAAATTCCGGCAGACCGAAGCTTTCTTT. Its protein is CASKFRQTEAFF.

The genes are TRBV29-1 and TRBJ2-2; possible D gene TRBD2, 7 bases. In germline, CDR1 is SQVTM, CDR2 ANQGSEA. V shed 4 bases and J shed 4 bases, with 13 bases lying between them. The CDR3 has 14 amino acids. In DNA form, the CDR3 reads TGCAGCGTTGTCGGGGGGCTGCCCACCGGGGAGCTGTTTTTT. Its protein product is CSVVGGLPTGELFF.

The genes are TRBV6-6 and TRBJ1-5; D uncertain. V gave up 2 bases and J gave up 8 bases, with 13 bases separating them. The CDR3 is 14 amino acids. Germline CDR1 MNHNY, CDR2 SVGAGI (reference sequence). CDR3 sequence reads: CASSYHSGREPQHF. The CDR3 bases are TGTGCCAGCAGTTACCACAGTGGTCGGGAGCCCCAGCATTTT.

The genes are TRBV7-2 and TRBJ1-5; D uncertain. The germline V and J ends were trimmed by 3 bases and 0 bases, with 9 bases remaining between them. Germline CDR1 reads SGHTA; CDR2 reads FQGNSA. The CDR3 runs to 15 residues. CDR3: CASSFYQYSNQPQHF. Written as DNA, the CDR3 is TGTGCCAGCAGCTTCTATCAATATAGCAATCAGCCCCAGCATTTT.

The chain links TRBV29-1 to TRBJ1-1; D is ambiguous. V shed 4 bases and J shed 0 bases, with 12 bases lying between them. The CDR3 totals 14 residues. The germline V gene encodes CDR1 SQVTM and CDR2 ANQGSEA. CDR3: CSVVGSFMNTEAFF. CDR3 bases: TGCAGCGTTGTTGGCAGCTTCATGAACACTGAAGCTTTCTTT.

This clone has only one observation. The chain joins TRBV27 to TRBJ1-2, with a possible D match to TRBD1 (5 bases). V dropped 5 bases and J dropped 5 bases, with 15 bases sitting between them. The CDR3 is made up of 14 amino acids. CDR1 is MNHEY and CDR2 is SMNVEV in the germline V gene (reference sequence). The CDR3 coding sequence is TGTGCCAGCAGTCCTTTGGGGGAAAGTTATGGCTACACCTTC. Translation: CASSPLGESYGYTF.

This chain uses TRBV7-2 with TRBJ2-7; 7 bases line up with TRBD1. The CDR3 has 14 amino acids. V was pared by 1 base and J by 7 bases, with 7 bases of the junction left unmatched. Germline CDR1 reads SGHTA; CDR2 reads FQGNSA. The CDR3 loop is CASSLENRGWEQYF. Written as DNA, the CDR3 is TGTGCCAGCAGCTTAGAGAACAGGGGATGGGAGCAGTACTTC. The full variable domain, with the rest looked up from reference TRBV7-2 and TRBJ2-7, is GAGVSQSPSNKVTEKGKDVELRCDPISGHTALYWYRQSLGQGLEFLIYFQGNSAPDKSGLPSDRFSAERTGGSVSTLTIQRTQQEDSAVYLCASSLENRGWEQYFGPGTRLTVT.

This chain joins TRBV7-9 and TRBJ1-1, with unresolved D. Germline V gene data show CDR1 as SEHNR and CDR2 as FQNEAQ (reference sequence). Between the trimmed V and J ends, which lost 2 bases and 4 bases, there was a span of 5 bases. The CDR3 is made up of 12 amino acids. The CDR3 loop reads CASSLIGTEAFF. Written as DNA, the CDR3 is TGTGCCAGCAGCTTAATTGGCACTGAAGCTTTCTTT.